What follows are 18 T cell receptor beta chains derived from one specimen sequenced in a study of blood T cell repertoires in COVID-19. Produced via immunoSEQ multiplex PCR; TCRdb's table is partial and in-frame only. The repertoire includes 55,000 to 65,000 clones, 70% to 90% of them detected once, and about 30% sits in the top ten. The sample consisted of peripheral blood. These receptors all come from a man aged 55 to 70 with COVID-19, enrolled during active disease.

The genes are TRBV19 and TRBJ2-5; TRBD1 is a possible D gene (5 bases). V was shortened by 3 bases and J by 4 bases, with 18 bases between the two germline ends. Germline lookup yields CDR1 LNHDA and CDR2 SQIVND (reference sequence). The CDR3 runs 16 residues. CDR3 sequence: CASSMSGKAKRETQYF. The CDR3, as DNA: TGTGCCAGTAGTATGTCAGGGAAGGCAAAGCGAGAGACCCAGTACTTC.

The rearrangement uses TRBV28 and TRBJ1-1; TRBD1 aligns across 9 bases. CDR1 is MDHEN, CDR2 SYDVKM, per germline. Unmatched junction bases numbered 9, after V lost 7 bases and J lost 6 bases. The CDR3 sequence is 14 residues long. The CDR3: CASNPQGARAEAFF. CDR3 DNA: TGTGCCAGCAACCCACAGGGGGCGAGGGCTGAAGCTTTCTTT.

The chain employs TRBV3-1 (or the pseudogene TRBV3-2) and TRBJ1-5; no clear D gene. V shed 1 base and J shed 3 bases, with 4 bases lying between them. This CDR3 has 13 amino acids. From germline, CDR1 is LGHDT and CDR2 YNNKEL (reference sequence). CDR3 in DNA: TGTGCCAGCAGCCAAGGACACAATCAGCCCCAGCATTTT. Protein product: CASSQGHNQPQHF.

V and J are TRBV27 and TRBJ1-6; D remains unclear. The germline V and J ends were trimmed by 6 bases and 8 bases, with 14 bases remaining between them. Germline CDR1 is MNHEY and CDR2 is SMNVEV (reference sequence). The CDR3 length is 14 residues. The CDR3 here is CASSLRGSYSPLHF. The CDR3 DNA is TGTGCCAGCAGCCTCCGGGGATCCTATTCACCCCTCCACTTT.

The sample holds a few counts of this clone. The V call is TRBV7-9, the J call TRBJ2-1, with 9 positions matching TRBD1. The V gene end was trimmed by 8 bases and the J gene end by 9 bases; junction bases not matched to a gene: 11. Germline CDR1 SEHNR, CDR2 FQNEAQ (reference sequence). The CDR3 is 14 amino acids. CDR3 bases: TGTGCCAGCGGGAACCGGGACAGGGTTTTTGAGCAGTTCTTC. Residues: CASGNRDRVFEQFF.

A word on this clone: Other DNA sequences from this sample encode an identical CDR3 as well. The chain is built from TRBV5-6 and TRBJ1-6, with 9 positions matching TRBD1. Germline V gives CDR1 SGHDT, CDR2 YYEEEE. After removal of 2 bases from V and 9 bases from J, the junction contained 6 bases not matched to a gene. This CDR3 has 15 residues. CDR3 DNA sequence: TGTGCCAGCAGCTTAGGGACAGGGTTTGGTTCACCCCTCCACTTT. Translation gives CASSLGTGFGSPLHF.

The genes are TRBV6-5 and TRBJ2-7; 7 positions agree with TRBD1. Looked up from germline, CDR1 is MNHEY and CDR2 is SVGAGI. CDR3 length equals 13 residues. Trimming took 2 bases from V and 6 from J; bases not matched to a gene: 4. CDR3 coding DNA: TGTGCCAGCAGTTACCGCACAGGGGCCGAGCAGTACTTC. Translation gives CASSYRTGAEQYF.

The V gene is TRBV5-1, the J gene TRBJ2-3, with D possibly matching TRBD2 (5 bases). CDR1 and CDR2 from the germline V gene are SGHRS and YFSETQ. Trimming took 3 bases from V and 8 from J, leaving 25 bases between them. The CDR3 extends over 17 amino acids. The CDR3 here is CASSSPGRVGPVSTQYF. In DNA, the CDR3 is TGCGCCAGCAGCTCCCCGGGAAGGGTTGGGCCGGTAAGTACGCAGTATTTT.

V usage is TRBV7-9 and J usage is TRBJ1-1, with 7 bases lining up with TRBD1. This CDR3 is built from 15 residues. The germline V gene has CDR1 SEHNR and CDR2 FQNEAQ (reference sequence). V lost 5 bases and J lost 5; bases outside the gene matches: 11. The CDR3 region is CASSPGRGLRTEAFF. CDR3 in DNA: TGTGCCAGCAGCCCCGGAAGGGGGCTTAGGACTGAAGCTTTCTTT.

The V and J genes are TRBV27 and TRBJ1-5, with a possible D match to TRBD1 (5 bases). The germline gives CDR1 MNHEY, CDR2 SMNVEV (reference sequence). This CDR3 region has 12 residues. V lost 5 bases and J 11 bases, leaving 13 bases between the germline ends. The CDR3 DNA reads as TGTGCCAGCAGTCGGGTCGGGGGAGCCCAGCATTTT. Translated, it gives CASSRVGGAQHF.

The rearrangement uses TRBV6-2 or TRBV6-3 and TRBJ2-1, with 14 positions matching TRBD2. After removal of 5 bases from V and 6 bases from J, the junction contained 6 bases not matched to a gene. From germline, CDR1 is MNHEY and CDR2 SVGEGT. The CDR3 is 16 residues long. The DNA of the CDR3 is TGTGCCAGCAGTGTAACCGGGACTAGCGGGAGCAATGAGCAGTTCTTC. Its translation: CASSVTGTSGSNEQFF.

This clone has a count of ten or more. The chain employs TRBV3-1 (or the pseudogene TRBV3-2) and TRBJ1-5; perhaps TRBD1 as D (6 bases). Germline V gene lookup returns CDR1 LGHDT and CDR2 YNNKEL (reference sequence). The CDR3 consists of 14 residues. Trimming shortened V by 0 bases and J by 7 bases, and 10 bases separated the two germline ends. CDR3 nucleotide sequence: TGTGCCAGCAGCCAAGATAGGCAGGGGCAGCCCCAGCATTTT. Amino acid sequence: CASSQDRQGQPQHF.

This chain connects TRBV3-1 (or the pseudogene TRBV3-2) to TRBJ2-5; 9 bases line up with TRBD1. The junction had 5 bases not matched to a gene; V was cut back by 2 bases and J by 4 bases. Germline V gene data show CDR1 as LGHDT and CDR2 as YNNKEL (reference sequence). This CDR3 comprises 15 residues. CDR3 protein: CASSQWDRDVETQYF. The CDR3 DNA follows: TGTGCCAGCAGCCAATGGGACAGGGATGTAGAGACCCAGTACTTC.

J is TRBJ2-2 and V is TRBV2, with D possibly TRBD2 on 5 matching bases. The CDR3 runs 16 residues. V was pared by 8 bases and J by 2 bases, with 18 bases between. Germline assignment: CDR1 SNHLY and CDR2 FYNNEI. CDR3 amino acids: CASGPLRRGNTGELFF. CDR3 DNA sequence: TGTGCCAGCGGTCCCCTAAGACGGGGAAACACCGGGGAGCTGTTTTTT. Looking up the rest from reference TRBV2 and TRBJ2-2 gives the full variable domain: EPEVTQTPSHQVTQMGQEVILRCVPISNHLYFYWYRQILGQKVEFLVSFYNNEISEKSEIFDDQFSVERPDGSNFTLKIRSTKLEDSAMYFCASGPLRRGNTGELFFGEGSRLTVL.

The chain is built from TRBV3-1 (or the pseudogene TRBV3-2) and TRBJ2-7, with D perhaps TRBD1 (5 bases). The CDR3 is 11 amino acids. Trimming shortened V by 8 bases and J by 5 bases, and 10 bases separated the two germline ends. Germline V gene data show CDR1 as LGHDT and CDR2 as YNNKEL (reference sequence). The CDR3 sequence: CASRQQDEQYF. The CDR3 DNA sequence: TGTGCCAGCCGACAGCAGGACGAGCAGTACTTC.

V usage is TRBV9 and J usage is TRBJ2-7, with 7 bases identical to TRBD2. The CDR3 is 13 amino acids. Trimming at V came to 4 bases and at J to 6 bases, leaving 7 bases not matched to a gene. The germline V gene has CDR1 SGDLS and CDR2 YYNGEE. The CDR3 sequence: CASSPRWEGEQYF. The CDR3 DNA reads TGTGCCAGCAGCCCCCGGTGGGAGGGCGAGCAGTACTTC.

The rearrangement links TRBV6-5 to TRBJ1-4; no firm D call. Looked up from germline, CDR1 is MNHEY and CDR2 is SVGAGI. This CDR3 is 13 amino acids long. V gave up 4 bases and J gave up 7 bases, with 10 bases separating them. This CDR3 reads CASSSESGEKLFF. Here the CDR3 DNA reads TGTGCCAGCAGTTCCGAGTCAGGTGAAAAACTGTTTTTT.

This clone was seen a single time. The J gene is TRBJ2-7, the V gene TRBV7-2; no firm D call. The germline V gene encodes CDR1 SGHTA and CDR2 FQGNSA. The CDR3 contains 13 residues. With 2 bases removed from V and 2 bases from J, the gap between germline ends came to 7 bases. The chain's CDR3 is CASSLTRTYEQYF. The CDR3 coding sequence is TGTGCCAGCAGCTTAACCAGGACCTACGAGCAGTACTTC.